Presented here are 25 T cell receptor beta chains from one specimen sequenced in a study of blood T cell repertoires in COVID-19. Sequenced by immunoSEQ multiplex PCR; TCRdb stores in-frame clones only, minus some. The sample shows tens of thousands of clones, approximately 88% of them seen only once. Sequenced: peripheral blood. The receptors were sampled from a woman over 75 with active or convalescent COVID-19.

In this sample, this clone turned up a few times. The same CDR3 can be traced to other DNA sequences in this sample. The V call is TRBV6-4, the J call TRBJ1-1, with D possibly being TRBD1 (6 bases). This CDR3 contains 13 residues. Trimming cost V 4 bases and J 4 bases, with 10 bases left between them. Germline CDR1 is MRHNA and CDR2 is SNTAGT. CDR3 nucleotides: TGTGCCAGCAGTGTAGAAGGGGGCACTGAAGCTTTCTTT. It specifies CASSVEGGTEAFF.

This clone appeared once. The chain links TRBV11-3 to TRBJ2-5; 8 nucleotides agree with TRBD2. Germline CDR1 and CDR2: SGHNT and YENEEA. V lost 4 bases, J lost 2 bases, and 9 bases stayed unmatched. The CDR3 has 16 amino acids. For the CDR3, the DNA is TGTGCCAGCAGCTCGAGGGGGGGACTAGTACAAGAGACCCAGTACTTC. Translation gives CASSSRGGLVQETQYF.

Concerning this clone: Other DNA sequences in this sample translate to the same CDR3. This chain links TRBV27 with TRBJ2-1, with 12 nucleotides matching TRBD2. This CDR3 contains 17 residues. From germline, CDR1 is MNHEY and CDR2 SMNVEV (reference sequence). Trimming cost V 5 bases and J 9 bases; bases outside gene matches: 14. The CDR3 region is CASSLPTSGSPKGEQFF. Here the CDR3 DNA reads TGTGCCAGCAGTCTACCGACTAGCGGGAGCCCTAAGGGTGAGCAGTTCTTC.

V usage is TRBV5-1 and J usage is TRBJ2-3; maybe TRBD2 (5 bases). The CDR3 is 16 residues long. Looked up from germline, CDR1 is SGHRS and CDR2 is YFSETQ. V was shortened by 3 bases and J by 6 bases, with 20 bases between the two germline ends. The CDR3: CASSWGVLYTRDTQYF. CDR3 sequence (DNA): TGCGCCAGCAGCTGGGGAGTCCTCTATACCCGCGATACGCAGTATTTT.

V is TRBV7-9 and J is TRBJ1-4; D is unclear. Germline values: CDR1 SEHNR, CDR2 FQNEAQ (reference sequence). V was pared by 5 bases and J by 0 bases, with 16 bases between. The CDR3 length is 17 residues. In DNA, the CDR3 is TGTGCCAGCAGCCCAAAGACCTCCCGGGCAACTAATGAAAAACTGTTTTTT. It encodes CASSPKTSRATNEKLFF. The complete variable domain, with remaining parts taken from reference TRBV7-9 and TRBJ1-4, reads DTGVSQNPRHKITKRGQNVTFRCDPISEHNRLYWYRQTLGQGPEFLTYFQNEAQLEKSRLLSDRFSAERPKGSFSTLEIQRTEQGDSAMYLCASSPKTSRATNEKLFFGSGTQLSVL.

The chain links TRBV5-1 to TRBJ1-1; 8 nucleotides align to TRBD1. J was trimmed by 0 bases and V by 0 bases; bases with no gene match: 7. This CDR3 has 17 residues. Germline CDR1 reads SGHRS; CDR2 reads YFSETQ. CDR3 protein: CASSLVWAGGLNTEAFF. In nucleotides, the CDR3 is TGCGCCAGCAGCTTGGTCTGGGCAGGGGGCCTGAACACTGAAGCTTTCTTT.

CDR3 residues: CASSPDRAGGNTIYF. CDR3 nucleotides: TGTGCCAGCTCACCCGACAGGGCGGGTGGAAACACCATATATTTT. The chain has TRBV18 and TRBJ1-3, with 7 nucleotides matching TRBD1. The CDR3 spans 15 residues. Germline values: CDR1 KGHSH, CDR2 LQKENI. The V gene end was trimmed by 3 bases and the J gene end by 3 bases; junction bases not matched to a gene: 5.

The rearrangement uses TRBV4-1 and TRBJ1-3; maybe TRBD1 (5 bases). CDR3 length equals 14 residues. Germline V gene data show CDR1 as MGHRA and CDR2 as YSYEKL. V was clipped by 3 bases and J by 2 bases, with 8 bases between them. The CDR3 is CASSHGRAGNTIYF. The CDR3 nucleotides are TGCGCCAGCAGCCACGGCAGGGCTGGAAACACCATATATTTT.

The J gene is TRBJ2-7, the V gene TRBV7-8; 13 bases align to TRBD2. CDR3 size: 14 residues. The germline CDR1 and CDR2 sequences are SGHVS and FQNEAQ. Trimming cost V 5 bases and J 4 bases; bases outside gene matches: 2. CDR3 in DNA: TGTGCCAGCAGCCAACTAGCGGGAGGGTACGAGCAGTACTTC. Its translation is CASSQLAGGYEQYF.

This chain joins TRBV9 and TRBJ1-6, with D unresolved. Germline values: CDR1 SGDLS, CDR2 YYNGEE. The CDR3 runs 14 residues. V was cut by 4 bases and J by 3 bases, with 8 bases left in between. Written as DNA, the CDR3 is TGTGCCAGCAGCTCCGGGGTCTATAATTCACCCCTCCACTTT. Translation: CASSSGVYNSPLHF.

This sequence joins TRBV5-4 and TRBJ2-3; possibly TRBD2 for D (5 bases). This CDR3 region has 14 residues. Trimming took off 4 bases at V and 2 bases at J, with 11 bases between the two ends. Looked up from germline, CDR1 is SGHNT and CDR2 is YYREEE (reference sequence). The CDR3 bases are TGTGCCAGCAGCACACTAGAGTACACAGATACGCAGTATTTT. Residues: CASSTLEYTDTQYF.

V is TRBV28 and J is TRBJ1-1, with a weak D call TRBD1 (6 bases). Germline values: CDR1 MDHEN, CDR2 SYDVKM. The CDR3 contains 13 residues. Deletions cut 9 bases from V and 6 bases from J, with 17 bases between. CDR3: CASTSGVAAEAFF. CDR3 in DNA: TGTGCCAGTACTTCAGGGGTCGCGGCTGAAGCTTTCTTT.

The rearrangement uses TRBV28 and TRBJ2-5; weak D call: TRBD2 (6 bases). The CDR3 is made up of 15 amino acids. V gave up 6 bases and J gave up 5 bases, with 19 bases separating them. From germline, CDR1 is MDHEN and CDR2 SYDVKM. The CDR3 nucleotides read TGTGCCAGCAGCTCCCCTATGGGGGGTAGGGAGACCCAGTACTTC. As protein: CASSSPMGGRETQYF.

The chain employs TRBV11-2 and TRBJ1-2; tentative D call: TRBD1 (6 bases). Per germline, CDR1 SGHAT and CDR2 FQNNGV. The germline V and J ends were trimmed by 2 bases and 3 bases, with 13 bases remaining between them. The CDR3 length is 15 residues. CDR3 residues: CASSLSVGGDYGYTF. The CDR3 region has the DNA TGTGCCAGCAGCTTATCAGTAGGGGGGGACTATGGCTACACCTTC.

The rearrangement links TRBV5-1 to TRBJ2-3, with 7 bases identical to TRBD2. Germline V gene data show CDR1 as SGHRS and CDR2 as YFSETQ. The CDR3 spans 15 residues. The V gene end was trimmed by 2 bases and the J gene end by 4 bases; junction bases not matched to a gene: 7. This CDR3 reads CASSFNGRRADTQYF. CDR3 in DNA: TGCGCCAGCAGCTTTAACGGGAGGAGGGCAGATACGCAGTATTTT.

The V and J genes are TRBV5-5 and TRBJ2-3; 12 nucleotides line up with TRBD2. Germline V CDR1 and CDR2: SGHKS, YYEKEE (reference sequence). V dropped 0 bases and J dropped 9; count of bases not matched to a gene: 8. CDR3 size: 16 residues. The CDR3 loop reads CASSLESTSGSGTQYF. The CDR3 nucleotides read TGTGCCAGCAGCTTGGAATCGACTAGCGGGAGCGGGACGCAGTATTTT.

This chain connects TRBV4-2 to TRBJ2-7; 7 nucleotides line up with TRBD2. Germline V lookup: CDR1 LGHNA, CDR2 YNFKEQ. The CDR3 extends over 16 amino acids. The V and J ends lost 1 base and 5 bases, in that order; junction bases with no gene match: 11. The CDR3 spells CASSQAPGTGGHEQYF. The DNA of the CDR3 is TGTGCCAGCAGCCAAGCTCCCGGGACGGGGGGTCACGAGCAGTACTTC.

V and J are TRBV5-1 and TRBJ1-4; TRBD1 is a possible D gene (5 bases). Germline V gene sequence: CDR1 SGHRS, CDR2 YFSETQ. Trimming left V 2 bases short and J 6 bases short, with 8 bases between. The CDR3 runs to 13 residues. The DNA of the CDR3 is TGCGCCAGCAGCTTTGGAGGGGATGAAAAACTGTTTTTT. Translated: CASSFGGDEKLFF.

The chain has TRBV21-1 and TRBJ1-4; the D call of TRBD1 is as the table states it, not checked on the DNA. TRBV21-1 is annotated as a pseudogene. The CDR3 covers 15 residues. The CDR3: CASSAQVQFTEKLFF. The CDR3 region has the DNA TGTGCCAGCAGCGCCCAAGTTCAGTTTACTGAAAAACTGTTTTTT.

This chain joins TRBV6-5 and TRBJ1-6, with TRBD1 matching over 7 bases. The CDR3 is 15 amino acids. Germline CDR1 and CDR2: MNHEY and SVGAGI. After removal of 7 bases from V and 8 bases from J, the junction contained 11 bases not matched to a gene. The chain's CDR3 is CASKLVQGSDSPLHF. CDR3 sequence (DNA): TGTGCCAGCAAACTTGTACAGGGGAGTGATTCACCCCTCCACTTT.

This chain connects TRBV19 to TRBJ1-5, with no clear D. The CDR3 loop spans 13 amino acids. The V gene's germline CDR1 is LNHDA and CDR2 SQIVND (reference sequence). Deletions cut 1 base from V and 5 bases from J, with 6 bases between. CDR3: CASSIGGYQPQHF. The CDR3 DNA is TGTGCCAGTAGTATAGGAGGTTATCAGCCCCAGCATTTT.

The chain carries TRBV24-1 and TRBJ2-6; D possibly corresponds to TRBD2 (5 bases). V was clipped by 4 bases and J by 1 base, with 13 bases between them. Germline V CDR1 and CDR2: KGHDR, SFDVKD. The CDR3 has 17 residues. The CDR3 region has the DNA TGTGCCACCAGTGACCGAGTCACTAGTTCTGGGGCCAACGTCCTGACTTTC. Protein sequence: CATSDRVTSSGANVLTF.

For the CDR3, the DNA is TGCGCCAGCAGCGAAGGGACAGGTTCGGTCTTTTACACCTTC. This codes for CASSEGTGSVFYTF. This chain uses TRBV4-3 with TRBJ1-2; 8 nucleotides line up with TRBD1. Germline V gives CDR1 LGHNA, CDR2 YSLEER. The CDR3 has 14 amino acids. The ends lost 5 bases at V and 11 bases at J; junction bases unmatched: 13.

The gene calls are TRBV6-4 and TRBJ1-1; no firm D call. From germline, CDR1 is MRHNA and CDR2 SNTAGT. The CDR3 loop spans 13 amino acids. Trimming pared 6 bases from V and 4 bases from J, leaving 12 bases between. The CDR3 DNA sequence: TGTGCCAGCAGCCGTACCTCAGGCACTGAAGCTTTCTTT. Amino acid sequence: CASSRTSGTEAFF.

J is TRBJ2-5 and V is TRBV18; tentative D call: TRBD1 (5 bases). The CDR3 totals 13 residues. Germline assignment: CDR1 KGHSH and CDR2 LQKENI. V was trimmed by 3 bases and J by 2 bases, leaving 7 bases between them. Here the CDR3 reads CASSPSGQETQYF. CDR3 DNA sequence: TGTGCCAGCTCACCTTCAGGGCAAGAGACCCAGTACTTC. The whole variable domain, remainder taken from reference TRBV18 and TRBJ2-5, is NAGVMQNPRHLVRRRGQEARLRCSPMKGHSHVYWYRQLPEEGLKFMVYLQKENIIDESGMPKERFSAEFPKEGPSILRIQQVVRGDSAAYFCASSPSGQETQYFGPGTRLLVL.